This T cell receptor (beta chain) was profiled in a study of blood T cells in healthy people across ages. A sample-barcoded 5' primer and a J-beta primer mix were used in a second PCR of about 7 to 12 cycles. MiXCR, applied by TCRdb to the 5' RACE reads, yields one record per CDR3 protein. Here the sample spans 980,000 or so distinct CDR3 sequences, 40% to 60% being singletons. This clonotype has more than one count but fewer than ten. Antigen unknown. General study results and limits: Among T cells, TCR beta diversity per million cells dropped roughly linearly as age rose.

The CDR3 is made up of 15 amino acids. After removal of 6 bases from V and 9 bases from J, the junction contained 16 bases not matched to a gene. The rearrangement uses TRBV12-3 or TRBV12-4 and TRBJ2-5; 7 bases fit TRBD2. The receptor was derived from a man in his thirties or forties in good health. The source material was blood. CDR3 in DNA: TGTGCCAGCAGACCTGGGGGGGGACCAATGATGTCCCAGTACTTC. Protein product: CASRPGGGPMMSQYF.